This entry lists 22 T cell receptor beta chains sequenced from one sample in a study of blood T cell repertoires in COVID-19. The assay was immunoSEQ multiplex PCR, and TCRdb's table has in-frame clones only and misses some. The sample yields 95,000 to 120,000 clones, 55% to 75% seen once. The sequencing sample was made of peripheral blood. The receptors come from a woman aged 40 to 50 with acute or convalescent COVID-19.

V usage is TRBV28 and J usage is TRBJ2-1; perhaps TRBD1 as D (6 bases). The CDR3 length is 15 residues. Trimming left V 6 bases short and J 7 bases short, with 19 bases between. CDR1 and CDR2 (germline): MDHEN, SYDVKM. The CDR3 region is CASRLGSGANNEQFF. The CDR3, as DNA: TGTGCCAGCAGGTTAGGGTCAGGGGCGAATAATGAGCAGTTCTTC. Using reference TRBV28 and TRBJ2-1 for the parts outside the CDR3, the full variable domain is DVKVTQSSRYLVKRTGEKVFLECVQDMDHENMFWYRQDPGLGLRLIYFSYDVKMKEKGDIPEGYSVSREKKERFSLILESASTNQTSMYLCASRLGSGANNEQFFGPGTRLTVL.

The chain links TRBV18 to TRBJ1-1; D call uncertain. The CDR3 runs to 13 residues. Trimming shortened V by 1 base and J by 0 bases, and 3 bases separated the two germline ends. Germline CDR1 KGHSH, CDR2 LQKENI. The CDR3 bases are TGTGCCAGCTCACCACTAGTGAACACTGAAGCTTTCTTT. Protein: CASSPLVNTEAFF. Variable domain in full (rest from reference TRBV18 and TRBJ1-1): NAGVMQNPRHLVRRRGQEARLRCSPMKGHSHVYWYRQLPEEGLKFMVYLQKENIIDESGMPKERFSAEFPKEGPSILRIQQVVRGDSAAYFCASSPLVNTEAFFGQGTRLTVV.

As DNA, the CDR3 is TGTGCCAGCAGCTTAGTATCCGGGGATACGCAGTATTTT. Amino acids: CASSLVSGDTQYF. The chain links TRBV7-2 to TRBJ2-3; no definite D call. Germline loops: CDR1 SGHTA, CDR2 FQGNSA. The ends were cut back, 1 base at V and 6 bases at J, with 8 bases in the middle. The CDR3 covers 13 residues.

The chain couples TRBV7-3 to TRBJ2-2, with 8 bases fitting TRBD1. Germline trimming cut 5 bases from V and 2 bases from J; bases unmatched to any gene: 7. Looked up from germline, CDR1 is SGHTA and CDR2 is FQGTGA. The CDR3 extends over 16 amino acids. CDR3 nucleotide sequence: TGTGCCAGCAGCCAACAAGGACAGGGCAACACCGGGGAGCTGTTTTTT. It codes for CASSQQGQGNTGELFF.

The V gene is TRBV6-5, the J gene TRBJ2-2; tentative D call: TRBD2 (5 bases). Germline lookup yields CDR1 MNHEY and CDR2 SVGAGI. Trimming removed 6 bases at V and 4 bases at J, with 15 bases between. The CDR3 is made up of 15 amino acids. The CDR3 sequence is CASRVSGSVTGELFF. DNA for the CDR3: TGTGCCAGCAGAGTCTCGGGGTCCGTCACCGGGGAGCTGTTTTTT.

The chain combines TRBV5-5 with TRBJ1-3, with D perhaps TRBD1 (5 bases). The V gene's germline CDR1 is SGHKS and CDR2 YYEKEE (reference sequence). The CDR3 is 17 amino acids. Trimming pared 4 bases from V and 0 bases from J, leaving 17 bases between. In nucleotides, the CDR3 is TGTGCCAGCAGCGGCGGGCGGGACCTGGTCTCTGGAAACACCATATATTTT. This codes for CASSGGRDLVSGNTIYF.

This clone was picked up one time. Here the CDR3 reads CASTEGTGGNYGYTF. Here the CDR3 DNA reads TGTGCCAGCACCGAGGGGACAGGGGGGAACTATGGCTACACCTTC. The chain links TRBV28 to TRBJ1-2, with 11 bases lining up with TRBD1. V lost 7 bases, J lost 2 bases, and 6 bases stayed unmatched. CDR1 and CDR2 from the germline V gene are MDHEN and SYDVKM. This CDR3 has 15 amino acids.

The chain recombines TRBV6-2 or TRBV6-3 with TRBJ2-2; a weak D match, TRBD1 (5 bases). The CDR3 runs 15 residues. Germline assignment: CDR1 MNHEY and CDR2 SVGEGT. V was clipped by 6 bases and J by 2 bases, with 13 bases between them. CDR3 DNA sequence: TGTGCCAGCAGCTTTCAGGGCGGCAACACCGGGGAGCTGTTTTTT. Its protein is CASSFQGGNTGELFF.

The chain has TRBV14 and TRBJ2-3; TRBD2 might be the D (5 bases). With 0 bases removed from V and 2 bases from J, the gap between germline ends came to 9 bases. The length of the CDR3 is 15 residues. CDR1 SGHDN and CDR2 FVKESK come from the germline V gene. In DNA form, the CDR3 reads TGTGCCAGCAGCCAAGACGACTACCCCACAGATACGCAGTATTTT. The encoded protein is CASSQDDYPTDTQYF.

This rearrangement joins TRBV27 to TRBJ2-7, with a weak D call TRBD1 (6 bases). The CDR3 spans 14 residues. CDR1 and CDR2 from the germline V gene are MNHEY and SMNVEV (reference sequence). Trimming removed 4 bases from V and 0 bases from J, with 10 bases in between. CDR3 sequence: CASSYTGLSYEQYF. CDR3 nucleotides: TGTGCCAGCAGTTACACAGGGCTCTCCTACGAGCAGTACTTC.

This clone was observed a handful of times. This chain links TRBV5-1 with TRBJ2-2; 7 positions agree with TRBD2. This CDR3 region has 13 residues. V was pared by 6 bases and J by 7 bases, with 6 bases of the junction left unmatched. The V gene's germline CDR1 is SGHRS and CDR2 YFSETQ. DNA for the CDR3: TGCGCCAGCACCCCTACTAGCGTCGGGGAGCTGTTTTTT. It is translated as CASTPTSVGELFF.

This clone occurred many times. The chain has TRBV19 and TRBJ1-6, with D uncertain. V lost 1 base, J lost 7 bases, and 11 bases lay in between. From germline, CDR1 is LNHDA and CDR2 SQIVND (reference sequence). This CDR3 has 15 amino acids. This chain's CDR3 is CASSIGPMQNSPLHF. CDR3 DNA sequence: TGTGCCAGTAGTATAGGGCCCATGCAGAATTCACCCCTCCACTTT.

The genes are TRBV25-1 and TRBJ2-3; 8 nucleotides agree with TRBD2. Germline V gene lookup returns CDR1 MGHDK and CDR2 SYGVNS. The CDR3 has 15 residues. With V trimmed by 2 bases and J by 13 bases, 14 bases remained unmatched. CDR3: CASSEGTARAGEEYF. CDR3 sequence (DNA): TGTGCCAGCAGTGAAGGTACGGCCCGAGCGGGGGAGGAGTATTTT.

The chain is built from TRBV11-2 and TRBJ2-5; 10 bases are shared with TRBD1. Trimming at V came to 5 bases and at J to 2 bases, leaving 8 bases not matched to a gene. Germline V lookup: CDR1 SGHAT, CDR2 FQNNGV. The CDR3 has 16 amino acids. The CDR3 protein is CASSPRQGAIQETQYF. The CDR3 bases are TGTGCCAGCAGCCCAAGACAGGGGGCGATTCAAGAGACCCAGTACTTC.

J is TRBJ1-1 and V is TRBV6-6; 7 nucleotides match TRBD1. V was pared by 5 bases and J by 3 bases, with 12 bases of the junction left unmatched. CDR1 and CDR2 from the germline V gene are MNHNY and SVGAGI (reference sequence). This CDR3 region has 16 residues. CDR3 sequence: CASSPGTGTVYTEAFF. The CDR3 DNA reads as TGTGCCAGCAGTCCAGGCACCGGGACAGTCTACACTGAAGCTTTCTTT.

This clone was observed a few times. The genes are TRBV2 and TRBJ2-2, with a weak D call TRBD1 (5 bases). The V end was cut by 7 bases, the J end by 7 bases, with 16 bases between. Germline V gene sequence: CDR1 SNHLY, CDR2 FYNNEI. This CDR3 region has 14 residues. The CDR3 DNA sequence: TGTGCCAGCAAAAGTCAGGGCGAGGTCGGGGAGCTGTTTTTT. This gives the protein CASKSQGEVGELFF.

CDR3 nucleotide sequence: TGTGCCACCAGCAGACCCGGGGGGAATCAGCCCCAGCATTTT. Translating gives CATSRPGGNQPQHF. The gene calls are TRBV15 and TRBJ1-5, with D possibly matching TRBD1 (5 bases). Trimming pared 2 bases from V and 4 bases from J, leaving 9 bases between. Germline CDR1 is LNHNV and CDR2 is YYDKDF (reference sequence). The CDR3 totals 14 residues.

The V call is TRBV5-1, the J call TRBJ2-5, with D tentatively TRBD2 (5 bases). This CDR3 is 15 amino acids long. CDR1 and CDR2 from the germline V gene are SGHRS and YFSETQ. V gave up 1 base and J gave up 2 bases, with 12 bases separating them. CDR3 region: CASSLRQEVQETQYF. DNA of the CDR3: TGCGCCAGCAGCTTGCGGCAGGAGGTACAAGAGACCCAGTACTTC. Full variable domain (outside the CDR3, taken from reference TRBV5-1 and TRBJ2-5): KAGVTQTPRYLIKTRGQQVTLSCSPISGHRSVSWYQQTPGQGLQFLFEYFSETQRNKGNFPGRFSGRQFSNSRSEMNVSTLELGDSALYLCASSLRQEVQETQYFGPGTRLLVL.

This chain joins TRBV6-5 and TRBJ2-3; 10 nucleotides match TRBD2. V shed 6 bases and J 4 bases; nucleotides not matched to a gene: 7. Germline V gives CDR1 MNHEY, CDR2 SVGAGI. CDR3 length: 15 amino acids. The CDR3 DNA is TGTGCCAGCAGACGGACTAGCGGCACTCCAGATACGCAGTATTTT. Protein: CASRRTSGTPDTQYF.

The chain uses TRBV11-3 and TRBJ2-2; possibly TRBD2 for D (6 bases). Germline loops: CDR1 SGHNT, CDR2 YENEEA. The V gene lost 1 base and the J gene lost 3 bases, with 12 bases spanning the gap. The CDR3 is made up of 16 amino acids. The CDR3 DNA sequence: TGTGCCAGCAGCTTAGGGGTTAGCGGTTACACCGGGGAGCTGTTTTTT. It translates to CASSLGVSGYTGELFF.

This clone was seen ten or more times. No DNA is shown, since the ends of the CDR3 on it are uncertain; the CDR3 is the one TCRdb lists. This CDR3 reads CAISTSGLGNTGELFF. The genes are TRBV10-3 and TRBJ2-2; no DNA check was done on the table's D call, TRBD2. Including both end residues, the CDR3 is 16 amino acids long. Germline CDR1 reads ENHRY; CDR2 reads SYGVKD.

The rearrangement links TRBV30 to TRBJ1-6; TRBD1 agrees at 7 bases. This CDR3 region has 13 residues. In germline, CDR1 is GTSNPN, CDR2 SVGIG (reference sequence). V was clipped by 2 bases and J by 7 bases; unmatched bases: 2. The CDR3 is CAWSSQGNSPLHF. The DNA of the CDR3 is TGTGCCTGGAGTTCACAGGGGAATTCACCCCTCCACTTT.